A selection of T cell receptor beta chains follows, all from one sample in a study of shared clonotypes between healthy human individuals. Some clones are missing from TCRdb's copy, which holds only in-frame ones; the method was immunoSEQ multiplex PCR. The table includes 1.5 million to 1.9 million clones, around 98% detected once. Sequenced material: naive CD4+ T cells sorted from blood. The source is a man aged 30 to 39 in good health. Both conserved end residues are part of each CDR3. The D gene is left open where the match is weak. Some rows mark clone size as missing; the rest say once, few, many or name a class of expanded clone.

clone size	D gene	J gene	V gene	CDR3 DNA	CDR3 protein
-	-	TRBJ2-7	TRBV28	TGTGCCAGCAGCTTGTATAGGCGACTTTACTCCTACGAGCAGTACTTC	CASSLYRRLYSYEQYF
once	-	TRBJ1-2	TRBV27	TGTGCCAGCAGTTTTCTGCCCGCCAGGCTGTCTGGCTACACCTTC	CASSFLPARLSGYTF
-	-	TRBJ2-7	TRBV14	TGTGCCAGCAGCCAAGCGGAAGACTACGAGCAGTACTTC	CASSQAEDYEQYF
-	-	TRBJ1-2	TRBV19	TGTGCCAGTAGTATAGATCACGGCAGATCTGCCTACACCTTC	CASSIDHGRSAYTF
-	TRBD2	TRBJ2-7	TRBV7-9	TGTGCCAGCAGCTCTCGTGGGAGGGCCCCCTCCTACGAGCAGTACTTC	CASSSRGRAPSYEQYF
-	-	TRBJ1-5	TRBV6-6	TGTGCCAGCAGTCCTCCACGCGGGAGCAATCAGCCCCAGCATTTT	CASSPPRGSNQPQHF
-	-	TRBJ2-5	TRBV28	TGTGCCACACGGGGGGCCGTACAGACCCAGTACTTC	CATRGAVQTQYF
-	TRBD2	TRBJ2-2	TRBV19	TGTGCCAGTAGTATCGGGGTTGGAGCTAGCGGGAGGGACACCGGGGAGCTGTTTTTT	CASSIGVGASGRDTGELFF
-	TRBD2	TRBJ2-7	TRBV5-4	TGTGCCAGCAGCCTGGGACTAGCGGGAGCGTCTTACGAGCAGTACTTC	CASSLGLAGASYEQYF
-	TRBD1	TRBJ1-4	TRBV18	TGTGCCAGCTCACCTACAGGGGTTAATAATGAAAAACTGTTTTTT	CASSPTGVNNEKLFF
-	-	TRBJ2-1	TRBV7-9	TGTGCCAGCAGCCGTCTGCAAACGGCCTACAATGAGCAGTTCTTC	CASSRLQTAYNEQFF
-	TRBD2	TRBJ2-3	TRBV7-3	TGTGCCAGCAGCTTGGCTAGCGGGGAGGCAGATACGCAGTATTTT	CASSLASGEADTQYF
once	TRBD1	TRBJ2-7	TRBV27	TGTGCCAGCAGTATGGACAGGGGTTACGAGCAGTACTTC	CASSMDRGYEQYF
-	TRBD2	TRBJ2-7	TRBV5-1	TGCGCCAGCAGCTCACCTAGCGGGAGGTTTTACGAGCAGTACTTC	CASSSPSGRFYEQYF
-	-	TRBJ1-2	TRBV7-6	TGTGCCAGCAGCTTAGTCTGGGGAGATGGCTACACCTTC	CASSLVWGDGYTF
once	-	TRBJ2-5	TRBV9	TGTGCCAGCAGCGTAGACGGGAGTAGGGAGACCCAGTACTTC	CASSVDGSRETQYF
-	-	TRBJ2-1	TRBV28	TGTGCCAGCAGACCTCGAACACTAGCATTAGTCAGGAATGAGCAGTTCTTC	CASRPRTLALVRNEQFF
-	-	TRBJ2-7	TRBV27	TGTGCCAGCAGTTTATCGATATCCTACGAGCAGTACTTC	CASSLSISYEQYF
once	-	TRBJ2-1	TRBV9	TGTGCCAGCAGCGTAGCCGCGGGAAGCAATGAGCAGTTCTTC	CASSVAAGSNEQFF
-	TRBD1	TRBJ2-3	TRBV11-2	TGTGCCAGCAGAAAGACAGGGTTCACAGATACGCAGTATTTT	CASRKTGFTDTQYF
-	TRBD1	TRBJ2-2	TRBV10-3	TGTGCCATCAGTCTCGGCAGACAGACAGGGCCCGGGGAGCTGTTTTTT	CAISLGRQTGPGELFF
-	-	TRBJ2-5	TRBV5-1	TGCGCCAGCAGCTTGGGTGTGGTGTGGGACCAAGAGACCCAGTACTTC	CASSLGVVWDQETQYF
-	TRBD1	TRBJ2-5	TRBV11-2	TGTGCCAGCAGCTCTGCTTTGGGACAGCAAGAGACCCAGTACTTC	CASSSALGQQETQYF
-	TRBD2	TRBJ2-1	TRBV10-3	TGTGCCAGTACCGGGACTAGCGGGAATGAGCAGTTCTTC	CASTGTSGNEQFF
-	-	TRBJ2-1	TRBV5-1	TGCGCCAGCAGCTTCACCGCCCCCGGGCCGGGTACCTACAATGAGCAGTTCTTC	CASSFTAPGPGTYNEQFF
-	-	TRBJ1-1	TRBV7-2	TGTGCCAGCAGCTCGGGGGGCGGGGTAGGCACTGAAGCTTTCTTT	CASSSGGGVGTEAFF
-	TRBD2	TRBJ2-7	TRBV6-4	TGTGCCAGCATCAAGCGGGAGACCCTCTACGAGCAGTACTTC	CASIKRETLYEQYF
-	TRBD2	TRBJ2-1	TRBV18	TGTGCCAGCTCACCTAGCTGGACCGGGGGGTACAATGAGCAGTTCTTC	CASSPSWTGGYNEQFF
-	-	TRBJ1-2	TRBV30	TGTGCCTGCGGGTATGGCTACACCTTC	CACGYGYTF
-	-	TRBJ1-1	TRBV19	TGTGCCAGTAGTATAGCCAACAGCAAGCGACAATTT	CASSIANSKRQF
-	-	TRBJ2-1	TRBV7-2	-	CASSLVAGGSMFPFF
-	-	TRBJ2-7	TRBV4-2	TGTGCCAGCAGCCACCCTCAGCAGGGATCCTACGAGCAGTACTTC	CASSHPQQGSYEQYF
-	-	TRBJ1-3	TRBV6-5	TGTGCCAGCAGCGATCCTAGGGGGGTTGGAAACACCATATATTTT	CASSDPRGVGNTIYF
-	-	TRBJ1-3	TRBV13	TGTGCCAGCAGCGTAACGCGAGGGGGTCCCATATATTTT	CASSVTRGGPIYF
-	-	TRBJ1-1	TRBV29-1	TGCAGCGTTGCAAGGGGGGTTGGCACTGAAGCTTTCTTT	CSVARGVGTEAFF
-	TRBD2	TRBJ2-7	TRBV18	TGTGCCAGCTCACCCGGGACTAGCGGGAGGGCCAGTTACGAGCAGTACTTC	CASSPGTSGRASYEQYF